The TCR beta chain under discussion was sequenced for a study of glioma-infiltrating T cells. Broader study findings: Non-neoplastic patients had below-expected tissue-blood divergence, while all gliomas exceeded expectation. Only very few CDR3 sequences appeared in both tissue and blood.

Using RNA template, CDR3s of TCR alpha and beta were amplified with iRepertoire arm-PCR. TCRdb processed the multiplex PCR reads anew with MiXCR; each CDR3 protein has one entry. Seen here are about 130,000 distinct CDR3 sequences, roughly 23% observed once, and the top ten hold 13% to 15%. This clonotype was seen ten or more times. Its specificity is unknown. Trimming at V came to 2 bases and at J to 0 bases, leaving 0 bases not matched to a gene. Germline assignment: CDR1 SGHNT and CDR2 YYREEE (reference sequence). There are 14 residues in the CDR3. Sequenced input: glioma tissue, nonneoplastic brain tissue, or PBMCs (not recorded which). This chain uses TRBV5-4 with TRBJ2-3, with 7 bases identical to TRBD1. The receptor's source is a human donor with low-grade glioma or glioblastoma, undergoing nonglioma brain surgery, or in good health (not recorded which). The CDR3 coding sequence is TGTGCCAGCAGCTTACAGGGGAGCACAGATACGCAGTATTTT. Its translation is CASSLQGSTDTQYF.